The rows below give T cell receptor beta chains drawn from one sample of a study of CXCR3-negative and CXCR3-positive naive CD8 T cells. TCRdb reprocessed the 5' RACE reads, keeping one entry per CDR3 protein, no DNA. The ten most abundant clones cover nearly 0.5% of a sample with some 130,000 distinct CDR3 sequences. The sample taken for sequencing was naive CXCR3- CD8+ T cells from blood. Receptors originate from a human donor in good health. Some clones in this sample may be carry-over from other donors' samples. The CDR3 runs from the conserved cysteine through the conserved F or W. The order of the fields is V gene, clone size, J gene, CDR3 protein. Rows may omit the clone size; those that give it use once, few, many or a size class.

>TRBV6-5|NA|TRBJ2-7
CASSYSDRYEQYF
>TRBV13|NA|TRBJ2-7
CASSRAAVRLYEQYF
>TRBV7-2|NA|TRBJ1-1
CASSFTGGASTEAFF
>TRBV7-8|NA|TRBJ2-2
CASSPGTNSNTGELFF
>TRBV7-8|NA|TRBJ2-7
CASSPDSSYEQYF
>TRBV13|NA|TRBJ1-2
CASSLGEMGIGNYGYTF
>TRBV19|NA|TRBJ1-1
CASSIRGTEAFF
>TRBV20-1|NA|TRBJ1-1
CSARPTGITEAFF
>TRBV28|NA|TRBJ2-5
CASSSERKVWETQYF
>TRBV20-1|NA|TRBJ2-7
CSATGLAGAGDSYEQYF
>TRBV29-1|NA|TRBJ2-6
CSAWLSGAVPSGANVLTF
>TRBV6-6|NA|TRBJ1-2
CASTGDFGYTF
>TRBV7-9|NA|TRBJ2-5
CASSLPGTVGETQYF
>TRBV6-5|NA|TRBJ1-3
CASSYSIAGPGNTIYF
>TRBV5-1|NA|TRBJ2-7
CASSNFSGAYEQYF
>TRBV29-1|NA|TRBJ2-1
CSVESFSGGNEQFF
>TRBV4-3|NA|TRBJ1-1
CASSPLGSQGRNTEAFF
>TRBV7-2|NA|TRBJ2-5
CASSWTGETQYF
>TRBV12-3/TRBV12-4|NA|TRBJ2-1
CASSPTVDEQFF
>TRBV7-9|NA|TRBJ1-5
CASSLSGVNQPQHF
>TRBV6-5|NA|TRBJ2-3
CASSITSALDTQYF
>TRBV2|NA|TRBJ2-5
CASSEAFVTQETQYF
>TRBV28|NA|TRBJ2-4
CASSPFGEKHIQYF
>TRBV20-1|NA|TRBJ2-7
CSAREFSGVFGEQYF
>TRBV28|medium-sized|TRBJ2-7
CASSLTYEQYF
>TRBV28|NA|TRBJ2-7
CASSFVGTWDEQYF
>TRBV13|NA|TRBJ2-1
CASSLGLWGSGRFDPYNEQFF
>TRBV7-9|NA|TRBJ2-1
CASSLTSSTEQFF
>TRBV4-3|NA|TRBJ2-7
CASSQDPPTGKLYEQYF
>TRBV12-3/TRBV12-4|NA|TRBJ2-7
CASSFGTSRYEQYF
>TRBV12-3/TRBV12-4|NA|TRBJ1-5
CASSLEGGYQPQHF
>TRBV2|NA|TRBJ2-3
CASSEAFRAGARTDTQYF
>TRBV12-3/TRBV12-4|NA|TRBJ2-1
CASSLLLDSYNEQFF
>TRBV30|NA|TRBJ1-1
CAWSVDTEAFF
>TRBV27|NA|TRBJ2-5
CASRPTGGRETQYF
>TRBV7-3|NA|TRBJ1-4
CASSLTWRNEKLFF
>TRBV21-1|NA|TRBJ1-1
CATSHRVGTEAFF